This T cell receptor (beta chain) comes out of a study of cytomegalovirus exposure and HLA in healthy donors. 13 Jbeta primers and 60 Vbeta primers were used for the PCR. The repertoire was sequenced with immunoSEQ multiplex PCR; TCRdb's copy has only in-frame clones and lacks some. The data show 150,000 to 200,000 clones, over 70% seen once. Points from the study as a whole: The number of N-insertions in an Asian-associated ancestry cluster was reportedly below the roughly 700-donor mean in a later analysis. Within an earlier analysis, most TCR beta V segments proved productive either about 87% or about 30% of the time. Reports showed the classifier diagnosing cytomegalovirus status with high specificity and sensitivity. A later analysis found TCR association rates differed by HLA locus, highest for DRB1 and lowest for HLA-C.

This clone was counted a single time. The antigen remains unidentified. Germline CDR1 reads SGDLS; CDR2 reads YYNGEE. The CDR3 sequence is 14 residues long. The V segment lost 3 bases and the J segment 11 bases; nucleotides outside the gene matches: 8. The sample was PBMCs. This clonotype originated in a woman younger than 45 in good health and CMV-seronegative. The chain has TRBV9 and TRBJ2-3; 11 bases line up with TRBD2. CDR3 residues: CASSDALAGGLQYF. CDR3 nucleotides: TGTGCCAGCAGCGACGCCCTAGCGGGAGGTCTGCAGTATTTT.